This passage covers 10 T cell receptor beta chains from one sample sequenced in a study of blood T cell repertoires in COVID-19. TCRdb keeps only in-frame clones here, not all; method: immunoSEQ multiplex PCR. The sample has about 110,000 clones; approximately 90% are singletons. The sample was peripheral blood. The origin of the receptors is a woman of 80 years or more with acute or convalescent COVID-19.

This clone was counted at least ten times. This specimen includes other DNA sequences encoding the same CDR3. The J gene is TRBJ1-1, the V gene TRBV2, with D possibly matching TRBD1 (6 bases). CDR1 and CDR2 (germline): SNHLY, FYNNEI. The V end was cut by 9 bases, the J end by 7 bases, with 9 bases between. The CDR3 is 10 amino acids. The CDR3 loop reads CARGQYEAFF. CDR3 DNA sequence: TGTGCCAGAGGACAGTATGAAGCTTTCTTT.

The chain couples TRBV5-1 to TRBJ2-7, with 10 bases aligning to TRBD2. V shed 1 base, J shed 2 bases, and the junction held 3 bases outside the gene matches. The CDR3 runs to 15 residues. The germline gives CDR1 SGHRS, CDR2 YFSETQ. The CDR3: CASSLLGTSAYEQYF. The CDR3 DNA follows: TGCGCCAGCAGCTTGTTGGGGACTAGCGCCTACGAGCAGTACTTC.

The chain recombines TRBV7-2 with TRBJ2-5; D unclear. This CDR3 region has 12 residues. Trimming shortened V by 6 bases and J by 3 bases, and 8 bases separated the two germline ends. CDR1 is SGHTA and CDR2 is FQGNSA in the germline V gene. CDR3 region: CASRRGEETQYF. The CDR3 nucleotides are TGTGCCAGCAGGAGAGGTGAAGAGACCCAGTACTTC.

This clone was observed once. V is TRBV6-1 and J is TRBJ1-3, with a weak D call TRBD1 (6 bases). V dropped 2 bases and J dropped 4 bases, with 18 bases sitting between them. Germline V CDR1 and CDR2: MNHNS, SASEGT. This CDR3 has 17 amino acids. CDR3 sequence: CASSELLGGQNGNTIYF. Here the CDR3 DNA reads TGTGCCAGCAGTGAACTCCTCGGTGGACAGAACGGAAACACCATATATTTT.

The J gene is TRBJ2-3, the V gene TRBV29-1, with TRBD2 matching 8 bases. V shed 3 bases, J shed 0 bases, and the junction held 8 bases outside the gene matches. Germline values: CDR1 SQVTM, CDR2 ANQGSEA. The CDR3 spans 16 residues. CDR3 bases: TGCAGCGTTGAGAGGAGCGGGGGTTTTAGCACAGATACGCAGTATTTT. It specifies CSVERSGGFSTDTQYF.

V usage is TRBV19 and J usage is TRBJ1-6; TRBD1 aligns across 9 bases. V was pared by 9 bases and J by 10 bases, with 10 bases of the junction left unmatched. The CDR3 is 14 amino acids. In germline, CDR1 is LNHDA, CDR2 SQIVND (reference sequence). This chain's CDR3 is CASRDRAVLSPLHF. The DNA of the CDR3 is TGTGCCAGCCGGGACAGGGCGGTGTTATCACCCCTCCACTTT.

V gene TRBV4-1 combines with J gene TRBJ2-7; a possible D gene is TRBD1 (6 bases). V shed 1 base and J shed 2 bases, with 15 bases lying between them. The CDR3 is 16 amino acids. The germline CDR1 and CDR2 sequences are MGHRA and YSYEKL. In nucleotides, the CDR3 is TGCGCCAGCAGCCAAGGAAGACAGGATTCTACCTACGAGCAGTACTTC. Protein: CASSQGRQDSTYEQYF.

V gene TRBV5-1 combines with J gene TRBJ2-2; TRBD2 might be the D (6 bases). V lost 1 base to trimming and J lost 4 bases, with 14 bases between them. CDR1 SGHRS and CDR2 YFSETQ come from the germline V gene. This CDR3 comprises 16 residues. The CDR3 region is CASSLNAGTSTGELFF. The DNA for the CDR3 is TGCGCCAGCAGCTTGAATGCGGGAACGAGCACCGGGGAGCTGTTTTTT.

For the CDR3, the DNA is TGTGCCAGCTCACCCCAGGGCTTAGGCTACACCTTC. This encodes CASSPQGLGYTF. The chain is built from TRBV18 and TRBJ1-2, with TRBD1 as a possible D gene (5 bases). Germline assignment: CDR1 KGHSH and CDR2 LQKENI. The CDR3 is made up of 12 amino acids. V was clipped by 3 bases and J by 8 bases, with 10 bases between them.

The chain employs TRBV7-9 and TRBJ2-3; 9 bases are a match to TRBD1. This CDR3 has 16 residues. V was pared by 1 base and J by 3 bases, with 5 bases of the junction left unmatched. Germline CDR1 is SEHNR and CDR2 is FQNEAQ (reference sequence). The DNA for the CDR3 is TGTGCCAGCAGCTTAGGTACAGGGGGCGCGACAGATACGCAGTATTTT. This gives the protein CASSLGTGGATDTQYF.